The 12 T cell receptor beta chains reported below all come from one sample, sequenced in a study of identical twins. TCRdb ran MiXCR on the 5' RACE reads and lists one entry per CDR3 protein. This table has 460,000 or so distinct CDR3 sequences, approximately 14% appearing once. This sample also belongs to another study, concerning yellow fever vaccine responses in identical twins.

The sequenced material came from CD4+ T cells sorted from blood. The source of these receptors is a woman aged 18 to 35 in good health.

The chain combines TRBV3-1 with TRBJ2-7, with 10 nucleotides matching TRBD2. The CDR3 consists of 17 residues. Germline V gene data show CDR1 as LGHDT and CDR2 as YNNKEL (reference sequence). J was trimmed by 6 bases and V by 4 bases; bases with no gene match: 15. In nucleotides, the CDR3 is TGTGCCAGCAGCCCCACCGATCTAGCGGGAGTCAGAGGCGAGCAGTACTTC. This sequence encodes CASSPTDLAGVRGEQYF.

The chain combines TRBV5-1 with TRBJ1-2, with TRBD1 matching over 10 bases. Trimming cost V 4 bases and J 3 bases; bases outside gene matches: 6. The germline V gene has CDR1 SGHRS and CDR2 YFSETQ. There are 15 residues in the CDR3. The CDR3 DNA is TGCGCCAGCAGCGGGGTCGGGACAGGGGACTATGGCTACACCTTC. The encoded protein is CASSGVGTGDYGYTF.

The rearrangement joins TRBV5-1 to TRBJ1-4; TRBD1 matches at 7 bases. J was trimmed by 11 bases and V by 2 bases; bases with no gene match: 3. CDR3 length equals 12 residues. From germline, CDR1 is SGHRS and CDR2 YFSETQ. CDR3 nucleotides: TGCGCCAGCAGCTTATCGGGACAGAAACTGTTTTTT. This sequence encodes CASSLSGQKLFF.

The V call is TRBV6-5, the J call TRBJ1-5; unclear D gene. Trimming pared 2 bases from V and 9 bases from J, leaving 14 bases between. The CDR3 length is 14 residues. CDR1 and CDR2 (germline): MNHEY, SVGAGI. Written as DNA, the CDR3 is TGTGCCAGCAGTTACAGCCGGGAATTGGTGCCCCAGCATTTT. This codes for CASSYSRELVPQHF.

Here the CDR3 reads CASSIGQGARQPQHF. The CDR3, as DNA: TGTGCCAGCAGTATCGGACAGGGGGCACGTCAGCCCCAGCATTTT. This rearrangement joins TRBV3-1 to TRBJ1-5, with 11 bases fitting TRBD1. J gave up 6 bases and V 6 bases, and 7 bases lay outside the gene matches. The CDR3 runs 15 residues. The germline CDR1 and CDR2 sequences are LGHDT and YNNKEL (reference sequence).

Ten or more counts support this clonotype. CDR3 in DNA: TGTGCCAGCAGACGAAGCGGGGTACACACAGATACGCAGTATTTT. Translated, it gives CASRRSGVHTDTQYF. V is TRBV12-3 or TRBV12-4 and J is TRBJ2-3, with 7 bases lining up with TRBD2. Trimming cost V 6 bases and J 2 bases; bases outside gene matches: 8. The CDR3 has 15 residues.

J is TRBJ2-2 and V is TRBV7-3, with TRBD2 identical over 13 bases. CDR1 SGHTA and CDR2 FQGTGA come from the germline V gene. The CDR3 runs to 17 residues. V lost 8 bases, J lost 4 bases, and 10 bases stayed unmatched. The DNA of the CDR3 is TGTGCCAGCTCCTCTGTGGGACTAGCGGGGTTCACCGGGGAGCTGTTTTTT. This sequence encodes CASSSVGLAGFTGELFF.

This chain connects TRBV5-1 to TRBJ1-1; D remains unclear. This CDR3 region has 17 residues. Trimming left V 7 bases short and J 0 bases short, with 22 bases between. Germline V gene data show CDR1 as SGHRS and CDR2 as YFSETQ. The CDR3 region has the DNA TGCGCCAGCCGTAGAGGAGGAGGCGGACTCATGAACACTGAAGCTTTCTTT. Protein: CASRRGGGGLMNTEAFF.

V is TRBV29-1 and J is TRBJ2-5; weak D call: TRBD2 (6 bases). Germline lookup yields CDR1 SQVTM and CDR2 ANQGSEA. The CDR3 covers 15 residues. Between the trimmed V and J ends, which lost 4 bases and 0 bases, there was a span of 15 bases. This CDR3 is CSVAGRSGYQETQYF. Here the CDR3 DNA reads TGCAGCGTTGCAGGCCGGAGCGGGTACCAAGAGACCCAGTACTTC. Filled out from reference TRBV29-1 and TRBJ2-5, the complete variable domain reads SAVISQKPSRDICQRGTSLTIQCQVDSQVTMMFWYRQQPGQSLTLIATANQGSEATYESGFVIDKFPISRPNLTFSTLTVSNMSPEDSSIYLCSVAGRSGYQETQYFGPGTRLLVL.

The chain links TRBV5-1 to TRBJ2-1; 12 bases agree with TRBD2. The V gene's germline CDR1 is SGHRS and CDR2 YFSETQ. The CDR3 consists of 17 residues. The V and J ends lost 4 bases and 3 bases, in that order; junction bases with no gene match: 8. The CDR3 sequence: CASSLASGGAIYNEQFF. The CDR3 DNA reads as TGCGCCAGCAGCCTAGCTAGCGGGGGGGCCATCTACAATGAGCAGTTCTTC. The full variable domain, with the rest looked up from reference TRBV5-1 and TRBJ2-1, is KAGVTQTPRYLIKTRGQQVTLSCSPISGHRSVSWYQQTPGQGLQFLFEYFSETQRNKGNFPGRFSGRQFSNSRSEMNVSTLELGDSALYLCASSLASGGAIYNEQFFGPGTRLTVL.

This clonotype was counted between two and nine times. In DNA, the CDR3 is TGTGCCAGCAGCCATAAAGGGGGGAAGCAGTATTTT. Amino acid sequence: CASSHKGGKQYF. The chain couples TRBV7-9 to TRBJ2-3; the D call may be TRBD1 or TRBD2 (6 bases each). V was cut by 5 bases and J by 11 bases, with 14 bases left in between. Germline V gene lookup returns CDR1 SEHNR and CDR2 FQNEAQ (reference sequence). The CDR3 extends over 12 amino acids.

In this sample, this clonotype turned up a few times. The chain has TRBV7-2 and TRBJ2-5; no reliable D call. CDR1 SGHTA and CDR2 FQGNSA come from the germline V gene. V was pared by 6 bases and J by 6 bases, with 23 bases between. The CDR3 totals 16 residues. As DNA, the CDR3 is TGTGCCAGCAGTCTAGATATCCCCCCACCCTTGAAGACCCAGTACTTC. Translating gives CASSLDIPPPLKTQYF.